The rows below give T cell receptor beta chains drawn from one sample of a study of T cell responses to AZD1222 COVID-19 vaccine. The repertoire was sequenced with immunoSEQ multiplex PCR; TCRdb's copy has only in-frame clones and lacks some. The profile shows some 150,000 clones, 93% of them singletons. The source was peripheral blood, collected on day 0 of AZD1222 vaccination. The source is an adult in good health. Both conserved end residues are part of each CDR3. A D gene is named only where the DNA matches it firmly. Clone sizes are given selectively: once, few, many, or a class where the clone is expanded.

clone size	V gene	D gene	J gene	CDR3 DNA	CDR3 protein
.	TRBV7-9	.	TRBJ1-6	TGTGCCAGCAGCACCGGGAGTAGCTCCTATAATTCACCCCTCCACTTT	CASSTGSSSYNSPLHF
.	TRBV30	.	TRBJ1-1	TGTGCCTGGAGTTTGGGGATTTGGACTGAAGCTTTCTTT	CAWSLGIWTEAFF
few	TRBV30	TRBD2	TRBJ2-3	TGTGCCTGGACTACTAGCGGGAGCGGGGATACGCAGTATTTT	CAWTTSGSGDTQYF
.	TRBV19	.	TRBJ2-1	.	CASSILAANEQFF
.	TRBV11-2	TRBD1	TRBJ1-5	TGTGCCAGCAGCTTGGGGACAGGGGCTAATCAGCCCCAGCATTTT	CASSLGTGANQPQHF
.	TRBV6-2/TRBV6-3	TRBD1	TRBJ2-7	TGTGCCAGCAGCCCTGTGCCGGGACAGGGGTTTGGCGAGCAGTACTTC	CASSPVPGQGFGEQYF
.	TRBV6-5	.	TRBJ1-4	TGTGCCAGCAGTCCCGGGTCCGTGAGGGGTGAAAAACTGTTTTTT	CASSPGSVRGEKLFF
.	TRBV27	TRBD2	TRBJ2-1	TGTGCCAGCAGTTTAGGGCGGGAGAGCTCCTACAATGAGCAGTTCTTC	CASSLGRESSYNEQFF
.	TRBV15	TRBD2	TRBJ2-7	TGTGCCACCAGCAGAGAAAAGCGGGAGTGGAACGAGCAGTACTTC	CATSREKREWNEQYF
.	TRBV30	.	TRBJ2-7	TGTGCCGGGACAGCGGGCTACGAGCAGTACTTC	CAGTAGYEQYF
once	TRBV4-2	.	TRBJ1-1	TGTGCCAGCAGCCTGGGACAACGCACTGAAGCTTTCTTT	CASSLGQRTEAFF
.	TRBV19	.	TRBJ2-7	TGTGCCAGTGGGCGGGGACAGTCCTACGAGCAGTACTTC	CASGRGQSYEQYF
once	TRBV27	.	TRBJ2-1	TGTGCCAGCAGTCGGACAGACGACAATGAGCAGTTCTTC	CASSRTDDNEQFF
.	TRBV6-1	TRBD1	TRBJ1-2	TGTGCCAGCAGTGAAAGCAGCGAGGGGGCTTGGGGCTACACCTTC	CASSESSEGAWGYTF
.	TRBV19	TRBD1	TRBJ2-2	TGTGCCAGTAGCCGGACAGGGGAGAACACCGGGGAGCTGTTTTTT	CASSRTGENTGELFF
.	TRBV28	.	TRBJ1-5	TGTGCCAGCAGTTTGAACTTAGGGGACATCGGCTCCCAGCCCCAGCATTTT	CASSLNLGDIGSQPQHF
.	TRBV7-9	.	TRBJ1-5	TGTGCCAGCAGCGGCCGGGACACTAATCAGCCCCAGCATTTT	CASSGRDTNQPQHF
.	TRBV5-1	.	TRBJ2-1	TGCGCCAGCAGCGGCGGCCTTGACAATGAGCAGTTCTTC	CASSGGLDNEQFF
once	TRBV20-1	TRBD1	TRBJ1-4	TGCAGTGCTAGTAGCGGCAGGGGGGACGAAAAACTGTTTTTT	CSASSGRGDEKLFF
.	TRBV18	.	TRBJ1-3	TGTGCCAGCTCTCCTTCTGGGGTCCCTGGAAACACCATATATTTT	CASSPSGVPGNTIYF
.	TRBV5-1	TRBD2	TRBJ2-7	TGCGCCAGCAGCTTGGTTTTTGGGCTAGCGGATACCGAGCAGTACTTC	CASSLVFGLADTEQYF
.	TRBV6-5	.	TRBJ2-1	TGTGCCAGCAGTTTCCGACGGAAGCAGTTCTTC	CASSFRRKQFF
once	TRBV3-1/TRBV3-2	.	TRBJ1-4	TGTGCCAGCAGCCAAGTGGGTACGGCAGTTAATGAAAAACTGTTTTTT	CASSQVGTAVNEKLFF
.	TRBV10-1	.	TRBJ2-3	TGCGCCAGCAGTGAGGCGTCTACGCAGTATTTT	CASSEASTQYF
.	TRBV9	.	TRBJ2-7	TGTGCCAGCAGCGTAGATCTCGGCTCCTACGAGCAGTACTTC	CASSVDLGSYEQYF
.	TRBV14	.	TRBJ2-1	TGTGCCAGCAGCCAAGCCGCGACCATCGCCTACAATGAGCAGTTCTTC	CASSQAATIAYNEQFF
.	TRBV29-1	.	TRBJ2-7	TGCAGCGTTGAGACTTCCTACGAGCAGTACTTC	CSVETSYEQYF
.	TRBV5-1	.	TRBJ2-6	TGCGCCAGCAGCTTGGCCTTCGGAATGTCTGGGGCCAACGTCCTGACTTTC	CASSLAFGMSGANVLTF
.	TRBV7-2	TRBD2	TRBJ2-1	TGTGCCAGCAGCTTAGTCATGGTAGCGGGAGAGGTAAATGAGCAGTTCTTC	CASSLVMVAGEVNEQFF
.	TRBV24-1	.	TRBJ2-1	TGTGCCACCAGTAGGGAGCTTGGACGGAATGAGCAGTTCTTC	CATSRELGRNEQFF
.	TRBV6-5	.	TRBJ1-3	TGTGCCAGCACTTATTCGGACGTGAGCTCTGGAAACACCATATATTTT	CASTYSDVSSGNTIYF